The entry below gives a single T cell receptor beta chain sequence along with its context. The sample is drawn from a study of blood T cell repertoires in COVID-19. The CDR3 is 15 amino acids. Trimming cost V 5 bases and J 4 bases, with 17 bases left between them. CDR1 and CDR2 (germline): MNHEY, SVGAGI. Assay used: immunoSEQ multiplex PCR; TCRdb lists only in-frame clones, some missing. Altogether fewer than 150,000 clones are present, approximately 84% being singletons, with the ten largest covering 9.5% to 15%. This sequence joins TRBV6-5 and TRBJ1-2; possibly TRBD1 for D (5 bases). Sequencing used peripheral blood. The receptor was derived from a human donor in a cohort sampled during active COVID-19. The CDR3 region has the DNA TGTGCCAGCAGTACGGGGGGGAGCCTTCTCTATGGCTACACCTTC. It translates to CASSTGGSLLYGYTF.